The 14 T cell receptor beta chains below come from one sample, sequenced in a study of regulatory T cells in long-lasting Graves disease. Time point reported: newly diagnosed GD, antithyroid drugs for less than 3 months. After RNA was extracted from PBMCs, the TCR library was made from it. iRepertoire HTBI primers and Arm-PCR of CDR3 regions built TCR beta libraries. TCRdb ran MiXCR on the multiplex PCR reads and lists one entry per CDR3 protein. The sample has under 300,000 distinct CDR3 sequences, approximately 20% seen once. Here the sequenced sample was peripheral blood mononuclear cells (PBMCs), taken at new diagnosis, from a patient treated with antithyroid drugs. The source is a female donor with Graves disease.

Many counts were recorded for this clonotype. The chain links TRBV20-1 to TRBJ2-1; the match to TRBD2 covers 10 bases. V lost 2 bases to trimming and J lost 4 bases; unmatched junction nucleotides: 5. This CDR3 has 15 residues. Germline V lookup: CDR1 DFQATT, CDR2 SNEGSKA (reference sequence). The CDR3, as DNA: TGCAGTGCTAGACGCTTAGCGGGAGGATACAATGAGCAGTTCTTC. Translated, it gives CSARRLAGGYNEQFF.

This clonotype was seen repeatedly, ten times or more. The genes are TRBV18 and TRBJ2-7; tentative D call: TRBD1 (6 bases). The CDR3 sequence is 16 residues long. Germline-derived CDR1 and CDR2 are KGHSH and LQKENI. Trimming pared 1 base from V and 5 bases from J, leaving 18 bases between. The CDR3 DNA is TGTGCCAGCTCACCACGTGGAGTCGACAGGCTCAACGAGCAGTACTTC. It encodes CASSPRGVDRLNEQYF.

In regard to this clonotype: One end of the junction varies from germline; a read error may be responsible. The CDR3 here is CASSPDLVGGNTEAFF. CDR3 nucleotide sequence: TGTGCCAGCTCACCAGACTTAGTCGGGGGAAACACGGAAGCTTTCTTT. The V and J genes are TRBV18 and TRBJ1-1; possibly TRBD1 for D (5 bases). The CDR3 runs to 16 residues. Germline V lookup: CDR1 KGHSH, CDR2 LQKENI.

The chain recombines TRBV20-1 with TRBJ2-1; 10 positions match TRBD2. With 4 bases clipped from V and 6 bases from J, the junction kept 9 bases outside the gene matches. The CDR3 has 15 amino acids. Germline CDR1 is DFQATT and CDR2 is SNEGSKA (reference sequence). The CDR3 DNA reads TGCAGTGCTATCTCCGGGACTAGCGTGCCCAATGAGCAGTTCTTC. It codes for CSAISGTSVPNEQFF.

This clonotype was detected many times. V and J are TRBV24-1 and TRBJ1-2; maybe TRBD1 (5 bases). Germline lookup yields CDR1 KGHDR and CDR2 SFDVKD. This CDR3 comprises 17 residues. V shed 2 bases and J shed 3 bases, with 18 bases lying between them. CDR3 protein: CATSDSSLTGPYYGYTF. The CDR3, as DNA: TGTGCCACCAGTGATTCCAGCCTCACAGGACCTTACTATGGCTACACCTTC.

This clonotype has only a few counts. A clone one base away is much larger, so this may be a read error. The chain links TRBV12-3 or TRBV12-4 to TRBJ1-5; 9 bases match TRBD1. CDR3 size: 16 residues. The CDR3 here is CANSFTGGYSNQPQHF. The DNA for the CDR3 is TGTGCCAACAGTTTTACAGGGGGCTATAGCAATCAGCCCCAGCATTTT.

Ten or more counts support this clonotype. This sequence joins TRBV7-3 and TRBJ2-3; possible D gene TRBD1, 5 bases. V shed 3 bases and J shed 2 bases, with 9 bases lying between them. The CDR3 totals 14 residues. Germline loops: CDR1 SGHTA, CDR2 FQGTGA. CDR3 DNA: TGTGCCAGCAGCTTTAGACAGTTCACAGATACGCAGTATTTT. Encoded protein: CASSFRQFTDTQYF.

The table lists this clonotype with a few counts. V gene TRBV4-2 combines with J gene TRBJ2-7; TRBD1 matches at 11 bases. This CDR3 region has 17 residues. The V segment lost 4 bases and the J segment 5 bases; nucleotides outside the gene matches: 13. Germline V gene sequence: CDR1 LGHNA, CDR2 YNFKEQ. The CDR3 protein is CASSLRGQGALSHEQYF. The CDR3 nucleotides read TGTGCCAGCAGCCTCCGTGGACAGGGGGCGCTATCCCACGAGCAGTACTTC.

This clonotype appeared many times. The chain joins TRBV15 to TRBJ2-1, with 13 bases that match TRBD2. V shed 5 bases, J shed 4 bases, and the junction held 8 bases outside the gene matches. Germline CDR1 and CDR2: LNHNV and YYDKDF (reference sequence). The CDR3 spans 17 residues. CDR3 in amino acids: CATSPGTSGIVYNEQFF. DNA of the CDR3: TGTGCCACCAGCCCGGGGACTAGCGGGATAGTGTACAATGAGCAGTTCTTC.

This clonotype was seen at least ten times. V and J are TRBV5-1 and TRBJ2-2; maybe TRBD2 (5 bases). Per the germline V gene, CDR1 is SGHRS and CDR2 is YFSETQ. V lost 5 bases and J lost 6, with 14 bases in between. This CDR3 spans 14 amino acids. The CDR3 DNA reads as TGCGCCAGCAGGAGAGAAGAGGGTGCCGGGGAGCTGTTTTTT. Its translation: CASRREEGAGELFF.

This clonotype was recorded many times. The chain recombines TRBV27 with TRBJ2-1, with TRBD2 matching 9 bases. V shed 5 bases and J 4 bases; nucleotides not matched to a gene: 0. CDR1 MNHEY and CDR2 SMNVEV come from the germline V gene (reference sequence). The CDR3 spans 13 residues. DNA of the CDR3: TGTGCCAGCAGTCTAGCGGGATACAATGAGCAGTTCTTC. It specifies CASSLAGYNEQFF.

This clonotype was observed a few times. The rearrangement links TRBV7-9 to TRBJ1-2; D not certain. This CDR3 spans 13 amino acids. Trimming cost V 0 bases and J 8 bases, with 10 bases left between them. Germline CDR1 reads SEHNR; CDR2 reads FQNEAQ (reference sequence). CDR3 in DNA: TGTGCCAGCAGCTTAGCTTTGGACGAGGGCTACACCTTC. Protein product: CASSLALDEGYTF.

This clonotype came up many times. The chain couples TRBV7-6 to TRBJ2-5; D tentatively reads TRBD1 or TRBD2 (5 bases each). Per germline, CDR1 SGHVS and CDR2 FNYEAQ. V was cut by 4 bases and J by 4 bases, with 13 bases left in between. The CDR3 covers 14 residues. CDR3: CASSWGLEVETQYF. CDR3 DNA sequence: TGTGCCAGCAGCTGGGGGTTGGAAGTAGAGACCCAGTACTTC.

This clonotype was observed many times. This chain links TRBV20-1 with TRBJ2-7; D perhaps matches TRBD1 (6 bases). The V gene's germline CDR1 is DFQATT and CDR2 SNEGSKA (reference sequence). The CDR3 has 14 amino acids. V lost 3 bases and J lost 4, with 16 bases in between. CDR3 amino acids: CSASRPGEGYEQYF. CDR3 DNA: TGCAGTGCTAGTAGGCCAGGGGAAGGTTACGAGCAGTACTTC.